The 13 T cell receptor beta chains presented below share a single source sample, sequenced in a study of T cells in localized non-small cell lung cancer. Only in-frame clones appear in the TCRdb table, and some are missing; sequencing was by immunoSEQ multiplex PCR. This sample has fewer than 35,000 clones; approximately 90% occur once, and the top ten carry under 6.5%. The source material was PBMCs, sampled before any cancer treatment. The receptors were gathered from a man aged 40 to 70 with stage II lung adenocarcinoma.

The rearrangement links TRBV11-3 to TRBJ2-1; TRBD2 agrees at 11 bases. Germline V gene sequence: CDR1 SGHNT, CDR2 YENEEA. The CDR3 contains 18 residues. J gave up 8 bases and V 3 bases, and 15 bases lay outside the gene matches. The CDR3, as DNA: TGTGCCAGCAGCTTCTCCGGGACTAGCGGAGGAAGGGGGCATGAGCAGTTCTTC. Translation: CASSFSGTSGGRGHEQFF.

In DNA, the CDR3 is TGTGCCAGCTACCCGGACAGGACGAACACTGAAGCTTTCTTT. This translates into CASYPDRTNTEAFF. This rearrangement joins TRBV18 to TRBJ1-1, with 7 positions matching TRBD1. This CDR3 has 14 residues. Germline trimming cut 7 bases from V and 1 base from J; bases unmatched to any gene: 6. Germline V gives CDR1 KGHSH, CDR2 LQKENI.

The rearrangement uses TRBV6-5 and TRBJ1-2; possible D gene TRBD1, 6 bases. CDR3 length equals 14 residues. Per germline, CDR1 MNHEY and CDR2 SVGAGI. V lost 0 bases and J 6 bases, leaving 11 bases between the germline ends. CDR3 region: CASSYSSRGNGYTF. CDR3 sequence (DNA): TGTGCCAGCAGTTACTCGTCCAGGGGCAATGGCTACACCTTC.

There are a few counts of this clone. The V and J genes are TRBV28 and TRBJ1-1; unclear D gene. The CDR3 length is 11 residues. Germline V gene sequence: CDR1 MDHEN, CDR2 SYDVKM. V shed 7 bases and J shed 3 bases, with 6 bases lying between them. This CDR3 reads CASTKYTEAFF. The CDR3 DNA reads as TGTGCCAGCACAAAATACACTGAAGCTTTCTTT.

The chain employs TRBV18 and TRBJ2-3; 8 bases are shared with TRBD2. With 3 bases clipped from V and 0 bases from J, the junction kept 8 bases outside the gene matches. In germline, CDR1 is KGHSH, CDR2 LQKENI. The CDR3 covers 17 residues. CDR3 nucleotides: TGTGCCAGCTCACCCGAACAGACTAGCGTAAGCACAGATACGCAGTATTTT. Translated: CASSPEQTSVSTDTQYF. Complete variable domain (other parts from reference TRBV18 and TRBJ2-3): NAGVMQNPRHLVRRRGQEARLRCSPMKGHSHVYWYRQLPEEGLKFMVYLQKENIIDESGMPKERFSAEFPKEGPSILRIQQVVRGDSAAYFCASSPEQTSVSTDTQYFGPGTRLTVL.

The chain employs TRBV6-6 and TRBJ2-7, with TRBD2 matching over 9 bases. Per germline, CDR1 MNHNY and CDR2 SVGAGI (reference sequence). V was pared by 0 bases and J by 3 bases, with 6 bases of the junction left unmatched. CDR3 length: 16 residues. The CDR3 DNA reads TGTGCCAGCAGTTACTCGAGGCTAGCGGGAAACTACGAGCAGTACTTC. It specifies CASSYSRLAGNYEQYF.

The rearrangement links TRBV28 to TRBJ2-1; TRBD2 matches 11 bases. V gave up 8 bases and J gave up 2 bases; unmatched junction bases: 5. The CDR3 sequence is 15 residues long. Germline V gene sequence: CDR1 MDHEN, CDR2 SYDVKM. The CDR3 DNA sequence: TGTGCCAGCGGGGGGACTAGCGGAGCCTACAATGAGCAGTTCTTC. Its translation is CASGGTSGAYNEQFF.

This clone appeared a single time. The gene calls are TRBV12-5 and TRBJ2-1, with 7 bases identical to TRBD1. This CDR3 has 14 amino acids. Trimming removed 6 bases from V and 5 bases from J; junction bases left unmatched: 7. In germline, CDR1 is LGHNT, CDR2 FRNRAP. The CDR3 DNA sequence: TGTGCTAGTGGACCAGGGACAGCCCACAATGAGCAGTTCTTC. It is translated as CASGPGTAHNEQFF.

The chain uses TRBV6-1 and TRBJ2-3, with 9 bases that match TRBD1. Looked up from germline, CDR1 is MNHNS and CDR2 is SASEGT. The J segment lost 1 base and the V segment lost 4 bases, leaving 6 bases of the junction unmatched. The CDR3 covers 16 residues. In nucleotides, the CDR3 is TGTGCCAGCAGTGGCCGACAGGGGGGGGGCACAGATACGCAGTATTTT. This translates into CASSGRQGGGTDTQYF.

V usage is TRBV10-3 and J usage is TRBJ2-1; D might be TRBD1 (6 bases). This CDR3 comprises 11 residues. Germline CDR1 and CDR2: ENHRY and SYGVKD. V was shortened by 11 bases and J by 6 bases, with 11 bases between the two germline ends. The CDR3 loop is CACGGGNEQFF. In DNA, the CDR3 is TGTGCCTGTGGGGGCGGCAATGAGCAGTTCTTC.

The V and J genes are TRBV7-3 and TRBJ2-7; 8 bases agree with TRBD1. CDR1 and CDR2 (germline): SGHTA, FQGTGA. V lost 5 bases and J lost 8; bases outside the gene matches: 14. The length of the CDR3 is 15 residues. CDR3 nucleotides: TGTGCCAGCAGCCAATCACCGGACAGGGCCGGCAAGCAGTACTTC. This codes for CASSQSPDRAGKQYF. Using reference TRBV7-3 and TRBJ2-7 for the parts outside the CDR3, the full variable domain is GAGVSQTPSNKVTEKGKYVELRCDPISGHTALYWYRQSLGQGPEFLIYFQGTGAADDSGLPNDRFFAVRPEGSVSTLKIQRTERGDSAVYLCASSQSPDRAGKQYFGPGTRLTVT.

V is TRBV28 and J is TRBJ1-4, with TRBD1 matching over 9 bases. Germline assignment: CDR1 MDHEN and CDR2 SYDVKM. V shed 8 bases, J shed 8 bases, and the junction held 6 bases outside the gene matches. The CDR3 is made up of 13 amino acids. In DNA form, the CDR3 reads TGTGCCAGCCATACAGGGGGCTGGGAAAAACTGTTTTTT. It codes for CASHTGGWEKLFF.

The gene calls are TRBV28 and TRBJ2-7; 12 bases line up with TRBD2. CDR3 length: 14 amino acids. Germline V gene lookup returns CDR1 MDHEN and CDR2 SYDVKM. J gave up 6 bases and V 6 bases, and 6 bases lay outside the gene matches. CDR3 DNA: TGTGCCAGCAGCCCGACTAGCGGGAGCTCCGAGCAGTACTTC. It translates to CASSPTSGSSEQYF. Looking up the rest from reference TRBV28 and TRBJ2-7 gives the full variable domain: DVKVTQSSRYLVKRTGEKVFLECVQDMDHENMFWYRQDPGLGLRLIYFSYDVKMKEKGDIPEGYSVSREKKERFSLILESASTNQTSMYLCASSPTSGSSEQYFGPGTRLTVT.